This TCR beta chain was recovered during a study of OX40 agonist ivuxolimab in advanced cancers. V shed 7 bases, J shed 4 bases, and the junction held 12 bases outside the gene matches. Germline V gene sequence: CDR1 MNHEY, CDR2 SVGAGI. This CDR3 is 15 amino acids long. The data were produced by immunoSEQ multiplex PCR, yet TCRdb's version contains in-frame clones alone and is incomplete. This sample carries about 89,000 clones, roughly 88% of them seen once, and the ten largest clones take more than 0.25%. The input for sequencing was CD4+ or CD8+ T cells sorted from blood, taken in a trial of the OX40 agonist ivuxolimab. The V gene is TRBV6-5, the J gene TRBJ2-7, with 8 bases fitting TRBD1. The TCR comes from an adult with an advanced solid tumor such as melanoma, head and neck, liver or kidney cancer. CDR3 bases: TGTGCCAGCACCTACCCGGACAGGGAACGGTACGAGCAGTACTTC. This translates into CASTYPDRERYEQYF.